This TCR beta chain was found in a study of graft-versus-host responses after intestinal transplantation. Study at large: Induction with anti-thymocyte globulin, then tacrolimus and steroids for around three years, was given to all recipients.

Findings and limits, study-wide: Individuals carrying graft-donor T cell macrochimerism showed high graft-versus-host to host-versus-graft clonal ratios in allografts. GvH clones surfaced in recipient marrow, some emerging earlier in ileum or blood. Early post-transplant HvG declines were associated with peak circulating GvH clone levels.

V lost 9 bases, J lost 7 bases, and 4 bases stayed unmatched. This CDR3 contains 13 residues. Germline CDR1 reads SNHLY; CDR2 reads FYNNEI. Generated by immunoSEQ multiplex PCR, the TCRdb table keeps only in-frame clones and is missing some. The data contain 20,000 to 30,000 clones, around four fifths of them singletons. As for this clone: Its specificity is not known.

V gene TRBV2 combines with J gene TRBJ1-4, with TRBD1 matching 11 bases. Sequencing used PBMCs, obtained approximately four weeks after intestinal transplant. The sequence came from a human patient who received an intestinal transplant, so some T cells may come from the graft donor. CDR3 protein: CASSGQGGEKLFF. DNA of the CDR3: TGTGCCAGTTCGGGACAGGGGGGTGAAAAACTGTTTTTT.